This T cell receptor (beta chain) emerged from a study of blood T cell repertoires in COVID-19. Only in-frame clones appear in the TCRdb table, and some are missing; sequencing was by immunoSEQ multiplex PCR. The table shows about 180,000 clones, with around 90% occurring only once. This CDR3 has 14 residues. Germline V lookup: CDR1 SEHNR, CDR2 FQNEAQ (reference sequence). V lost 5 bases, J lost 5 bases, and 16 bases lay in between. This clonotype was obtained from a woman in her forties or fifties with acute or convalescent COVID-19. J is TRBJ2-7 and V is TRBV7-9; maybe TRBD2 (5 bases). Sequencing was performed on peripheral blood. The CDR3 region has the DNA TGTGCCAGCAGCAAGGCACTCGGGGTGCACGAGCAGTACTTC. Translation: CASSKALGVHEQYF. The whole variable domain, remainder taken from reference TRBV7-9 and TRBJ2-7, is DTGVSQNPRHKITKRGQNVTFRCDPISEHNRLYWYRQTLGQGPEFLTYFQNEAQLEKSRLLSDRFSAERPKGSFSTLEIQRTEQGDSAMYLCASSKALGVHEQYFGPGTRLTVT.